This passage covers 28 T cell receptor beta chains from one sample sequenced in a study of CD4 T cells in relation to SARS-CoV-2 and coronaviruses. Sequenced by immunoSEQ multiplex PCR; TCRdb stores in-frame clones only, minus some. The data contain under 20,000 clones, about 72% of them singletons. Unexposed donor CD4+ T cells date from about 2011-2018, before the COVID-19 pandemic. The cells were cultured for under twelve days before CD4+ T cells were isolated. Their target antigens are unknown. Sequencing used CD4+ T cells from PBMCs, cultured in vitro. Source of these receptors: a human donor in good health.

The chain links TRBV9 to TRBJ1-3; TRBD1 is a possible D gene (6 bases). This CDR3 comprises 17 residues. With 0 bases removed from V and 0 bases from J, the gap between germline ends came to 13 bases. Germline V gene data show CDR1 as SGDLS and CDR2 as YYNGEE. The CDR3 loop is CASSVALGGLSGNTIYF. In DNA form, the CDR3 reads TGTGCCAGCAGCGTAGCCCTGGGGGGGCTCTCTGGAAACACCATATATTTT.

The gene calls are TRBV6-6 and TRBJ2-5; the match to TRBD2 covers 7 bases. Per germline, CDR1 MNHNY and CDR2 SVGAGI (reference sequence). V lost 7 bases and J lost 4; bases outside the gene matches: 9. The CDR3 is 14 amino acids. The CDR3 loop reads CASKPPGGTETQYF. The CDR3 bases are TGTGCCAGCAAGCCACCGGGGGGTACAGAGACCCAGTACTTC.

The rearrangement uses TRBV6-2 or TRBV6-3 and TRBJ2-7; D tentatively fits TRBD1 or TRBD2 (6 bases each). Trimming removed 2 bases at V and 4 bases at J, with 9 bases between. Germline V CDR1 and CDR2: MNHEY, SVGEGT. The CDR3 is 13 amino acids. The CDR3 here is CASSYTGRYEQYF. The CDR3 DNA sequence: TGTGCCAGCAGTTACACAGGGAGGTACGAGCAGTACTTC.

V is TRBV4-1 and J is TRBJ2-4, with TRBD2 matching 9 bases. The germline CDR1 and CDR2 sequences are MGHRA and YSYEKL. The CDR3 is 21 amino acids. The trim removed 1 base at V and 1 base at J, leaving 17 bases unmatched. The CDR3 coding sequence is TGCGCCAGCAGCCAAGCCCTCATTGGGACTAGCCTTACTTCGGCCAAAAACATTCAGTACTTC. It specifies CASSQALIGTSLTSAKNIQYF.

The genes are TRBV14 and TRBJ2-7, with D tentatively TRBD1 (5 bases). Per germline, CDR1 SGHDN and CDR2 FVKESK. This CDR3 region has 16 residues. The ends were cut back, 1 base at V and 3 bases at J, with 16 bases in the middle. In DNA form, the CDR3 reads TGTGCCAGCAGCCAAGTCTCGGACACCGCCCGCTACGAGCAGTACTTC. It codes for CASSQVSDTARYEQYF.

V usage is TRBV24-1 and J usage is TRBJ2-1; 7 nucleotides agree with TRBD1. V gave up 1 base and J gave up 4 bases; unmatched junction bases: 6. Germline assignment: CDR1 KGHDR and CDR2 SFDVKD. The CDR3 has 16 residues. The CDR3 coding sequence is TGTGCCACCAGTGATTTCGGGGACAGAGGGTACAATGAGCAGTTCTTC. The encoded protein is CATSDFGDRGYNEQFF.

The CDR3 DNA follows: TGCGCCAGCAGCACTGGGACAGGGGTCGGCGAGACCCAGTACTTC. Translated, it gives CASSTGTGVGETQYF. The chain recombines TRBV5-1 with TRBJ2-5; 10 bases match TRBD1. CDR1 is SGHRS and CDR2 is YFSETQ in the germline V gene. V was pared by 4 bases and J by 5 bases, with 8 bases of the junction left unmatched. The CDR3 is 15 amino acids.

CDR3 region: CATSDWSSGTDTQYF. CDR3 DNA: TGTGCCACCAGTGATTGGTCGAGCGGAACAGATACGCAGTATTTT. The rearrangement uses TRBV24-1 and TRBJ2-3; D perhaps matches TRBD2 (5 bases). Trimming stripped 2 bases from V and 3 bases from J, with 11 bases between. CDR3 length: 15 residues. In germline, CDR1 is KGHDR, CDR2 SFDVKD.

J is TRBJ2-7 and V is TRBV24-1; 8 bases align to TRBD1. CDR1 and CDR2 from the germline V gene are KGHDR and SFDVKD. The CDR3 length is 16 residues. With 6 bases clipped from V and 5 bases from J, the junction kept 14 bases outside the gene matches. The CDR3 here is CATSISGTGGIHEQYF. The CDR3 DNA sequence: TGTGCCACCAGTATATCCGGGACAGGAGGGATCCACGAGCAGTACTTC.

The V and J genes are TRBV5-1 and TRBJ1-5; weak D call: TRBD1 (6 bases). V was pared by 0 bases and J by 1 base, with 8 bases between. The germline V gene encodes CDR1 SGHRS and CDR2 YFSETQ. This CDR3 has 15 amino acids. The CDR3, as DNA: TGCGCCAGCAGCTTGGGTGGACAGAGCAATCAGCCCCAGCATTTT. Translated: CASSLGGQSNQPQHF. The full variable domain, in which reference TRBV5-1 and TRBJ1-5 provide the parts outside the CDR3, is KAGVTQTPRYLIKTRGQQVTLSCSPISGHRSVSWYQQTPGQGLQFLFEYFSETQRNKGNFPGRFSGRQFSNSRSEMNVSTLELGDSALYLCASSLGGQSNQPQHFGDGTRLSIL.

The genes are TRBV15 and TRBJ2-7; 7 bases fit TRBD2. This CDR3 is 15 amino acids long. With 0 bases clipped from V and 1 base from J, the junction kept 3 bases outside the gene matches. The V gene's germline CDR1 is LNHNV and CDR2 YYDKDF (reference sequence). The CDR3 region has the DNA TGTGCCACCAGCAGAGATGGGGGGGGATCCTACGAGCAGTACTTC. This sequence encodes CATSRDGGGSYEQYF. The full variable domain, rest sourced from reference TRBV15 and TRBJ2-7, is DAMVIQNPRYQVTQFGKPVTLSCSQTLNHNVMYWYQQKSSQAPKLLFHYYDKDFNNEADTPDNFQSRRPNTSFCFLDIRSPGLGDTAMYLCATSRDGGGSYEQYFGPGTRLTVT.

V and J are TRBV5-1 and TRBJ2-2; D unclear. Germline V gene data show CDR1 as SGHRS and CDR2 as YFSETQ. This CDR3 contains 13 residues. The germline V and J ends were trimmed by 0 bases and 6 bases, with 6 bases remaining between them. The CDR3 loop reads CASSLDIPGELFF. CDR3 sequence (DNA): TGCGCCAGCAGCTTGGACATTCCCGGGGAGCTGTTTTTT.

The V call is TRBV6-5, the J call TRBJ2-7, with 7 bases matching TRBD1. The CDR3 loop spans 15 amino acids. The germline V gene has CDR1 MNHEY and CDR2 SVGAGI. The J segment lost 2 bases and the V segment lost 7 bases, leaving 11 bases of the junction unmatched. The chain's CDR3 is CASTTRQGSTYEQYF. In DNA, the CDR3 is TGTGCCAGCACCACCCGACAGGGCTCCACCTACGAGCAGTACTTC.

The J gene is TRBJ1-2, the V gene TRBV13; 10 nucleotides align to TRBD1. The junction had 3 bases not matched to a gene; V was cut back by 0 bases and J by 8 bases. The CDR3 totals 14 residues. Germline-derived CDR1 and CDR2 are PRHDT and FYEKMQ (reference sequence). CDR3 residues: CASSLGPGQGGYTF. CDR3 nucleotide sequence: TGTGCCAGCAGCTTAGGTCCGGGACAGGGGGGCTACACCTTC.

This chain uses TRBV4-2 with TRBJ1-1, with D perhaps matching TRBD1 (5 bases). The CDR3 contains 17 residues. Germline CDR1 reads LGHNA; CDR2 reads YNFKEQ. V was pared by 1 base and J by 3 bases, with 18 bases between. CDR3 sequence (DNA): TGTGCCAGCAGCCAAGTTTCGCCAAGAGACAGCCACACTGAAGCTTTCTTT. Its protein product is CASSQVSPRDSHTEAFF.

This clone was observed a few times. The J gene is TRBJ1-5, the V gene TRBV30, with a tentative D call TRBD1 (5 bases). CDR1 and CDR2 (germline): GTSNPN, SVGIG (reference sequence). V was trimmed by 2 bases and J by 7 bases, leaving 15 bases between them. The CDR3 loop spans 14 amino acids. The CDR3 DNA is TGTGCCTGGAGTCATTCGGGGGTAGGCCAGCCCCAGCATTTT. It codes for CAWSHSGVGQPQHF.

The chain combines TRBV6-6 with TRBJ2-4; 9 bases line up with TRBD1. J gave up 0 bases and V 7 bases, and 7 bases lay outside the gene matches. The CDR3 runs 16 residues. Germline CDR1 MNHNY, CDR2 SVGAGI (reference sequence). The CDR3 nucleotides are TGTGCCAGCAACCGGGACAGGGAATTAGCCAAAAACATTCAGTACTTC. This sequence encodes CASNRDRELAKNIQYF.

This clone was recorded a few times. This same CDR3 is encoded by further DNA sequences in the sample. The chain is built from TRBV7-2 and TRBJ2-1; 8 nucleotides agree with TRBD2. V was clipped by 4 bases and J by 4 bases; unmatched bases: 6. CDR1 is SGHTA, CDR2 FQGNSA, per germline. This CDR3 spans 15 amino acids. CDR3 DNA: TGTGCCAGCAGCTCCACTAGCGGCCAATACAATGAGCAGTTCTTC. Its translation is CASSSTSGQYNEQFF.

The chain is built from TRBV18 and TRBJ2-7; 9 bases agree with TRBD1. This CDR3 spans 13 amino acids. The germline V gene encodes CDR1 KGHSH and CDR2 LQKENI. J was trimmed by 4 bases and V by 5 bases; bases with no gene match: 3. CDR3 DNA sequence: TGTGCCAGCTCAGAGGGACAGGGATACGAGCAGTACTTC. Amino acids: CASSEGQGYEQYF. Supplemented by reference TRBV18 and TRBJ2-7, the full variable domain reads NAGVMQNPRHLVRRRGQEARLRCSPMKGHSHVYWYRQLPEEGLKFMVYLQKENIIDESGMPKERFSAEFPKEGPSILRIQQVVRGDSAAYFCASSEGQGYEQYFGPGTRLTVT.

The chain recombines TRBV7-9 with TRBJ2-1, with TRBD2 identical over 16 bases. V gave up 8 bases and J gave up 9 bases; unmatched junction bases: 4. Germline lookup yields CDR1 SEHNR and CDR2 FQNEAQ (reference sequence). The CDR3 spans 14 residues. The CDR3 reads CASGGTSGRVEQFF. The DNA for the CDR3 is TGTGCCAGCGGCGGGACTAGCGGGAGGGTTGAGCAGTTCTTC.

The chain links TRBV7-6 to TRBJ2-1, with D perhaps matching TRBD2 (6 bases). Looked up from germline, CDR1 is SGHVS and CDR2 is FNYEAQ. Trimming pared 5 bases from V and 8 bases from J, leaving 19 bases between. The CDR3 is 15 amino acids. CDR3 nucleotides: TGTGCCAGCAGCCCTCGGGTGATAACGGGGGATGAGCAGTTCTTC. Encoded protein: CASSPRVITGDEQFF.

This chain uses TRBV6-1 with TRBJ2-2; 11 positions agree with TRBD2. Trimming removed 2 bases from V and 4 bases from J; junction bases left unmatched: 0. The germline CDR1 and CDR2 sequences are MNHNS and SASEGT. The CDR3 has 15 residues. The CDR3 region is CASSETSGSTGELFF. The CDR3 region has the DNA TGTGCCAGCAGTGAAACTAGCGGGAGCACCGGGGAGCTGTTTTTT.

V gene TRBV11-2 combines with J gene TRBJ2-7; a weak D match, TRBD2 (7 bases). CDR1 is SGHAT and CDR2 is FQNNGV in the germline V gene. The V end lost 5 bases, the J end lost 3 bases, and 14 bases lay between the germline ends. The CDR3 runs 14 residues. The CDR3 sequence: CASSPKGGFYEQYF. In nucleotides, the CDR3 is TGTGCCAGCAGCCCAAAGGGGGGGTTCTACGAGCAGTACTTC.

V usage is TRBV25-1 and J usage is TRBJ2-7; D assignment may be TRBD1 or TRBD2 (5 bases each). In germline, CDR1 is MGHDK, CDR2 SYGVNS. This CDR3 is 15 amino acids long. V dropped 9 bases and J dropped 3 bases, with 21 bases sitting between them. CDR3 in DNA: TGTGCCAGACAAAGCAGACGTCGGGGCTACTACGAGCAGTACTTC. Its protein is CARQSRRRGYYEQYF.

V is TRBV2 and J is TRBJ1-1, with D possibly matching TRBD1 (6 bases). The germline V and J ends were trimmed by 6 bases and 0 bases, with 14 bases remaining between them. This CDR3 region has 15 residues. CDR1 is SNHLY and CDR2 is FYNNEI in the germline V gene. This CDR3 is CASRDQQGVNTEAFF. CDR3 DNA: TGTGCCAGCAGGGACCAACAGGGAGTGAACACTGAAGCTTTCTTT. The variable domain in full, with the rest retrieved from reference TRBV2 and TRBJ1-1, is EPEVTQTPSHQVTQMGQEVILRCVPISNHLYFYWYRQILGQKVEFLVSFYNNEISEKSEIFDDQFSVERPDGSNFTLKIRSTKLEDSAMYFCASRDQQGVNTEAFFGQGTRLTVV.

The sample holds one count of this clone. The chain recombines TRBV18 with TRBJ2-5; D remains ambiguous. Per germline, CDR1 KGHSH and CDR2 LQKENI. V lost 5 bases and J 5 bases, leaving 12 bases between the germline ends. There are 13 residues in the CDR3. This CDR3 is CASSTGRWETQYF. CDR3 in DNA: TGTGCCAGCTCAACCGGACGGTGGGAGACCCAGTACTTC.

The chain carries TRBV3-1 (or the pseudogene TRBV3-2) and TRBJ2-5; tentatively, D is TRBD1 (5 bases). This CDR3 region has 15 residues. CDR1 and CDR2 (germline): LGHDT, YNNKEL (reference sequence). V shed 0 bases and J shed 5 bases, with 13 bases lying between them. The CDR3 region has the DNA TGTGCCAGCAGCCAAGATAGCAGGGTGTGGGAGACCCAGTACTTC. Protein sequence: CASSQDSRVWETQYF.

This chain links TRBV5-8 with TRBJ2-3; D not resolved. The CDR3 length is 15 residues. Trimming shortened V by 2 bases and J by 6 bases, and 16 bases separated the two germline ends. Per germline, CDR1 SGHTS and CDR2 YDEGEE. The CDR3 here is CASSLEGLTTDTQYF. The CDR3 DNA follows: TGTGCCAGCAGCTTAGAAGGGCTCACGACCGATACGCAGTATTTT. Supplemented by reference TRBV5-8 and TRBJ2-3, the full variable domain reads EAGVTQSPTHLIKTRGQQATLRCSPISGHTSVYWYQQALGLGLQFLLWYDEGEERNRGNFPPRFSGRQFPNYSSELNVNALELEDSALYLCASSLEGLTTDTQYFGPGTRLTVL.